Presented here are 31 T cell receptor beta chains from one specimen sequenced in a study of cytomegalovirus exposure and HLA in healthy donors. Primers: 60 Vbeta forward and 13 Jbeta reverse. Profiled with immunoSEQ multiplex PCR; TCRdb holds only in-frame clones, not every one. The table records about 130,000 clones, around 77% of them present only once. Sequences were obtained from PBMCs. These receptors came from a woman aged 60 to 75 in good health and CMV-seronegative.

The chain employs TRBV13 and TRBJ2-6; TRBD2 matches 12 bases. Trimming cost V 8 bases and J 2 bases; bases outside gene matches: 7. This CDR3 spans 17 amino acids. Germline V gives CDR1 PRHDT, CDR2 FYEKMQ (reference sequence). This CDR3 is CASGRLAGVTGANVLTF. The CDR3 coding sequence is TGTGCCAGCGGTAGACTAGCGGGGGTTACTGGGGCCAACGTCCTGACTTTC.

V usage is TRBV10-3 and J usage is TRBJ1-3, with a possible D match to TRBD1 (5 bases). Germline CDR1 and CDR2: ENHRY and SYGVKD. Trimming stripped 6 bases from V and 6 bases from J, with 9 bases between. There are 12 residues in the CDR3. CDR3 sequence (DNA): TGTGCCATCAGACAGGAGTCAAACACCATATATTTT. Its protein is CAIRQESNTIYF.

The V and J genes are TRBV19 and TRBJ2-4; 14 bases line up with TRBD2. This CDR3 is 18 amino acids long. V gave up 7 bases and J gave up 8 bases; unmatched junction bases: 16. Germline CDR1 LNHDA, CDR2 SQIVND (reference sequence). CDR3 residues: CASNRDGLAGGPRDIQYF. CDR3 nucleotide sequence: TGTGCCAGTAATCGCGACGGACTAGCGGGGGGCCCGCGGGACATTCAGTACTTC.

The sample holds a few counts of this clone. This chain connects TRBV28 to TRBJ2-2; D is undetermined. The CDR3 loop spans 13 amino acids. The germline V and J ends were trimmed by 3 bases and 4 bases, with 6 bases remaining between them. Per the germline V gene, CDR1 is MDHEN and CDR2 is SYDVKM. CDR3 protein: CASSFPVTGELFF. CDR3 sequence (DNA): TGTGCCAGCAGTTTTCCCGTCACCGGGGAGCTGTTTTTT.

This sequence joins TRBV28 and TRBJ1-1; 7 bases fit TRBD1. V lost 4 bases and J lost 1; bases outside the gene matches: 9. CDR3 length: 16 amino acids. Germline V gene lookup returns CDR1 MDHEN and CDR2 SYDVKM. The CDR3 DNA sequence: TGTGCCAGCAGTTCCCGACAGGGAACTTGGAACACTGAAGCTTTCTTT. It codes for CASSSRQGTWNTEAFF.

The chain links TRBV27 to TRBJ2-1; tentatively, D is TRBD2 (6 bases). V lost 6 bases to trimming and J lost 7 bases, with 13 bases between them. This CDR3 comprises 13 residues. Germline V gene lookup returns CDR1 MNHEY and CDR2 SMNVEV (reference sequence). Written as DNA, the CDR3 is TGTGCCAGCAGCGTGGGGACTGAGAATGAGCAGTTCTTC. This gives the protein CASSVGTENEQFF.

This chain links TRBV10-1 with TRBJ2-1; 8 bases match TRBD2. Germline CDR1 WNHNN, CDR2 SYGVQD (reference sequence). V gave up 3 bases and J gave up 7 bases; unmatched junction bases: 11. The CDR3 sequence is 16 residues long. For the CDR3, the DNA is TGCGCCAGCAGTGAAAGCGGCGGGAGGACGGTGAATGAGCAGTTCTTC. Protein sequence: CASSESGGRTVNEQFF.

CDR3: CASSRQGVETQYF. In DNA form, the CDR3 reads TGTGCCAGCAGTAGACAGGGGGTAGAGACCCAGTACTTC. The chain has TRBV28 and TRBJ2-5; 9 nucleotides agree with TRBD1. V shed 5 bases, J shed 4 bases, and the junction held 2 bases outside the gene matches. Germline V gene data show CDR1 as MDHEN and CDR2 as SYDVKM. This CDR3 is 13 amino acids long.

This chain joins TRBV30 and TRBJ2-5; TRBD1 agrees at 10 bases. The DNA end favors TRBJ2-7, so the J call may be wrong. The germline V gene has CDR1 GTSNPN and CDR2 SVGIG (reference sequence). This CDR3 is 17 amino acids long. CDR3 bases: TGTGCCTGGAGTCTGACCCCTGGGACAGGGGCTTCGTACGAGCAGTACTTC. The encoded protein is CAWSLTPGTGASYEQYF.

In its sample, this clone was seen a few times. This rearrangement joins TRBV5-6 to TRBJ1-1, with a possible D match to TRBD1 (6 bases). Trimming removed 4 bases from V and 0 bases from J, with 10 bases in between. CDR3 length: 14 residues. Germline CDR1 reads SGHDT; CDR2 reads YYEEEE. The CDR3 reads CASSPTGMNTEAFF. CDR3 DNA sequence: TGTGCCAGCAGCCCTACAGGGATGAACACTGAAGCTTTCTTT.

The chain carries TRBV5-1 and TRBJ2-7, with 9 bases fitting TRBD1. The CDR3 is 16 residues long. Germline CDR1 reads SGHRS; CDR2 reads YFSETQ. V trimming: 3 bases; J trimming: 6 bases; junction bases outside the gene matches: 13. The CDR3 protein is CASSWTAGTGRAEQYF. As DNA, the CDR3 is TGCGCCAGCAGCTGGACCGCCGGGACAGGGAGGGCCGAGCAGTACTTC.

The chain links TRBV28 to TRBJ2-1, with 15 positions matching TRBD2. With 3 bases clipped from V and 5 bases from J, the junction kept 8 bases outside the gene matches. Germline values: CDR1 MDHEN, CDR2 SYDVKM. This CDR3 region has 18 residues. The CDR3 nucleotides read TGTGCCAGCAGTTTTCGGACTAGCGGGAGGGCCTTAAACAATGAGCAGTTCTTC. It yields the protein CASSFRTSGRALNNEQFF.

The chain joins TRBV27 to TRBJ1-6; possible D gene TRBD1, 5 bases. Looked up from germline, CDR1 is MNHEY and CDR2 is SMNVEV (reference sequence). The CDR3 is made up of 16 amino acids. The ends were cut back, 5 bases at V and 4 bases at J, with 15 bases in the middle. The CDR3 coding sequence is TGTGCCAGCAGTCTGTCCTGGGGGGGGTATAATTCACCCCTCCACTTT. This encodes CASSLSWGGYNSPLHF.

As to this clone: Germline is not matched at one junction end, which may reflect a read error. This chain connects TRBV7-9 to TRBJ2-7; perhaps TRBD2 as D (5 bases). CDR1 SEHNR and CDR2 FQNEAQ come from the germline V gene (reference sequence). The CDR3 is 12 residues long. CDR3 DNA sequence: TGTTCCAGCAGCTTTCGAGGGCCCGAGCAGTACTTC. Its protein is CSSSFRGPEQYF.

Comment on this clone: Germline is not matched at one junction end, which may reflect a read error. The chain combines TRBV6-6 with TRBJ1-3; TRBD1 matches 11 bases. The CDR3 is made up of 13 amino acids. CDR1 and CDR2 from the germline V gene are MNHNY and SVGAGI (reference sequence). CDR3: CASSWGQGGGKGF. CDR3 in DNA: TGTGCCAGCAGTTGGGGACAGGGGGGGGGAAAGGGATTT.

The CDR3 region has the DNA TGTGCCAGCAGCGTAGGCAGCTCCTACGAGCAGTACTTC. Translated, it gives CASSVGSSYEQYF. The V gene is TRBV9, the J gene TRBJ2-7; D is uncertain. CDR1 SGDLS and CDR2 YYNGEE come from the germline V gene. Trimming took off 0 bases at V and 0 bases at J, with 4 bases between the two ends. This CDR3 region has 13 residues.

The J gene is TRBJ1-6, the V gene TRBV27; D remains ambiguous. V was cut by 3 bases and J by 3 bases, with 12 bases left in between. Germline loops: CDR1 MNHEY, CDR2 SMNVEV (reference sequence). The CDR3 loop spans 16 amino acids. CDR3 coding DNA: TGTGCCAGCAGTTTGGAGGGCCCATACTATAATTCACCCCTCCACTTT. Its translation is CASSLEGPYYNSPLHF.

V and J are TRBV25-1 and TRBJ2-2; tentatively, D is TRBD2 (5 bases). V lost 6 bases, J lost 7 bases, and 15 bases lay in between. The CDR3 has 14 amino acids. Germline-derived CDR1 and CDR2 are MGHDK and SYGVNS. CDR3 sequence reads: CASRDRTEVGELFF. DNA for the CDR3: TGTGCCAGCAGAGATAGGACGGAGGTCGGGGAGCTGTTTTTT.

The V gene is TRBV6-6, the J gene TRBJ1-3; D perhaps matches TRBD1 (5 bases). Germline V gene data show CDR1 as MNHNY and CDR2 as SVGAGI (reference sequence). Trimming shortened V by 7 bases and J by 4 bases, and 14 bases separated the two germline ends. This CDR3 is 14 amino acids long. The chain's CDR3 is CASTARQYGNTIYF. The CDR3 nucleotides read TGTGCCAGCACCGCACGACAGTACGGAAACACCATATATTTT.

This chain connects TRBV18 to TRBJ2-1, with 9 positions matching TRBD1. J gave up 6 bases and V 5 bases, and 14 bases lay outside the gene matches. Per germline, CDR1 KGHSH and CDR2 LQKENI. The CDR3 totals 17 residues. CDR3: CASSSPVPGQGFNEQFF. CDR3 bases: TGTGCCAGCTCATCCCCTGTCCCGGGACAGGGTTTCAATGAGCAGTTCTTC.

The chain couples TRBV12-5 to TRBJ2-1; 10 nucleotides match TRBD1. The CDR3 consists of 15 residues. With 5 bases clipped from V and 5 bases from J, the junction kept 6 bases outside the gene matches. Per the germline V gene, CDR1 is LGHNT and CDR2 is FRNRAP. The CDR3 loop reads CASGPDRGLDNEQFF. The CDR3 DNA follows: TGTGCTAGTGGTCCCGACAGGGGGCTAGACAATGAGCAGTTCTTC.

In its sample, this clone was seen once. The chain is built from TRBV5-4 and TRBJ2-2, with 9 bases aligning to TRBD1. Trimming at V came to 1 base and at J to 6 bases, leaving 10 bases not matched to a gene. Germline CDR1 SGHNT, CDR2 YYREEE (reference sequence). The CDR3 loop spans 17 amino acids. The CDR3 DNA follows: TGTGCCAGCAGCTTGACGGGACAGGGATTCGTCGCCGGGGAGCTGTTTTTT. Residues: CASSLTGQGFVAGELFF.

The V call is TRBV15, the J call TRBJ2-2; D is unclear. Trimming removed 4 bases at V and 1 base at J, with 19 bases between. CDR3 size: 18 residues. The V gene's germline CDR1 is LNHNV and CDR2 YYDKDF (reference sequence). CDR3: CATSTEPGRIKNTGELFF. CDR3 DNA: TGTGCCACCAGCACCGAACCTGGGCGCATAAAGAACACCGGGGAGCTGTTTTTT.

This chain joins TRBV18 and TRBJ2-1, with 9 positions matching TRBD2. The CDR3 length is 14 residues. From germline, CDR1 is KGHSH and CDR2 LQKENI. The V segment lost 4 bases and the J segment 8 bases; nucleotides outside the gene matches: 6. The CDR3 region is CASSHLAGRDEQFF. CDR3 nucleotides: TGTGCCAGCTCACACCTAGCGGGGCGGGATGAGCAGTTCTTC.

On this clone itself: Other DNA sequences in this specimen translate into the identical CDR3. CDR3 sequence: CASSLAPQGAYEQYF. Written as DNA, the CDR3 is TGTGCCAGCAGCTTAGCGCCTCAGGGGGCTTACGAGCAGTACTTC. The V and J genes are TRBV7-2 and TRBJ2-7; 8 bases align to TRBD1. CDR1 is SGHTA and CDR2 is FQGNSA in the germline V gene. The trim removed 0 bases at V and 4 bases at J, leaving 5 bases unmatched. The CDR3 is 15 amino acids.

This chain connects TRBV5-1 to TRBJ2-3; 10 positions match TRBD1. The ends lost 7 bases at V and 2 bases at J; junction bases unmatched: 7. The CDR3 covers 15 residues. The germline V gene has CDR1 SGHRS and CDR2 YFSETQ. The CDR3 DNA is TGCGCCAGCGAACGGACAGGGGGACCCACAGATACGCAGTATTTT. This gives the protein CASERTGGPTDTQYF.

The chain combines TRBV7-3 with TRBJ2-7; the D gene is possibly TRBD1 (5 bases). This CDR3 has 15 amino acids. CDR1 and CDR2 (germline): SGHTA, FQGTGA. Trimming removed 5 bases at V and 4 bases at J, with 18 bases between. CDR3 amino acids: CASSTRDGVLYEQYF. Here the CDR3 DNA reads TGTGCCAGCAGCACCAGGGATGGGGTCTTGTACGAGCAGTACTTC. Filled out from reference TRBV7-3 and TRBJ2-7, the complete variable domain reads GAGVSQTPSNKVTEKGKYVELRCDPISGHTALYWYRQSLGQGPEFLIYFQGTGAADDSGLPNDRFFAVRPEGSVSTLKIQRTERGDSAVYLCASSTRDGVLYEQYFGPGTRLTVT.

This rearrangement joins TRBV19 to TRBJ2-2; 8 nucleotides match TRBD1. The J segment lost 6 bases and the V segment lost 3 bases, leaving 18 bases of the junction unmatched. The germline V gene has CDR1 LNHDA and CDR2 SQIVND (reference sequence). CDR3 length: 19 residues. CDR3 residues: CASSIIRHSARGRPGELFF. CDR3 DNA sequence: TGTGCCAGTAGTATTATTCGGCATTCGGCCAGGGGGCGCCCCGGGGAGCTGTTTTTT.

This sequence joins TRBV5-6 and TRBJ2-3; tentative D call: TRBD1 (5 bases). The CDR3 spans 15 residues. V lost 1 base and J 0 bases, leaving 9 bases between the germline ends. Germline CDR1 SGHDT, CDR2 YYEEEE. The CDR3 DNA reads TGTGCCAGCAGCTTGAGGGGAATAAGCACAGATACGCAGTATTTT. Encoded protein: CASSLRGISTDTQYF.

The chain employs TRBV7-9 and TRBJ2-7; weak D call: TRBD1 (5 bases). CDR1 SEHNR and CDR2 FQNEAQ come from the germline V gene (reference sequence). The CDR3 sequence is 13 residues long. V was pared by 4 bases and J by 4 bases, with 11 bases between. CDR3 residues: CASSYTSGYEQYF. The CDR3 coding sequence is TGTGCCAGCAGCTATACCTCAGGGTACGAGCAGTACTTC.

The chain uses TRBV19 and TRBJ1-5; D unresolved. The CDR3 runs 13 residues. Trimming removed 3 bases at V and 4 bases at J, with 7 bases between. The V gene's germline CDR1 is LNHDA and CDR2 SQIVND (reference sequence). DNA for the CDR3: TGTGCCAGTAGTATCGGGAGGAATCAGCCCCAGCATTTT. This codes for CASSIGRNQPQHF.